This passage covers 17 T cell receptor beta chains from one sample sequenced in a study of CD8 T cells in Susac syndrome. An input of about 0.5 to 1 ug of RNA was subjected to reverse transcription using random hexamers. In TCRdb, the immunoSEQ multiplex PCR reads were re-called with MiXCR into one record per CDR3 protein. The repertoire holds fewer than 80,000 distinct CDR3 sequences, with 85% to 95% as singletons. Sequenced sample: CD8+ T cells from PBMCs. These receptors were taken from a human donor in good health.

This rearrangement joins TRBV15 to TRBJ2-7; no firm D call. Trimming pared 5 bases from V and 1 base from J, leaving 12 bases between. Germline CDR1 is LNHNV and CDR2 is YYDKDF (reference sequence). The CDR3 runs to 14 residues. CDR3 in DNA: TGTGCCACCAGCGTGGGCGACGGATCCTACGAGCAGTACTTC. Protein: CATSVGDGSYEQYF.

The chain has TRBV5-6 and TRBJ1-2, with D perhaps matching TRBD1 (6 bases). The CDR3 contains 14 residues. Germline V CDR1 and CDR2: SGHDT, YYEEEE. V lost 3 bases and J 4 bases, leaving 13 bases between the germline ends. CDR3 in DNA: TGTGCCAGCAGCTCAGTCGGGGGCCGCTATGGCTACACCTTC. Encoded protein: CASSSVGGRYGYTF.

The rearrangement links TRBV25-1 to TRBJ1-2; D call uncertain. Germline loops: CDR1 MGHDK, CDR2 SYGVNS. CDR3 length equals 12 residues. Trimming took 3 bases from V and 4 from J, leaving 6 bases between them. Here the CDR3 reads CASSEGSYGYTF. CDR3 bases: TGTGCCAGCAGTGAGGGTAGCTATGGCTACACCTTC.

To note about this clonotype: One end of the junction is discordant with germline, which a read error may explain. V usage is TRBV5-1 and J usage is TRBJ2-2, with D unclear. Germline lookup yields CDR1 SGHRS and CDR2 YFSETQ. The CDR3 sequence is 13 residues long. CDR3 in DNA: TGCGCCAGCAGCTTGAACCCCACCTGGGAGCTGTTTTTT. It codes for CASSLNPTWELFF. The full variable domain, in which reference TRBV5-1 and TRBJ2-2 provide the parts outside the CDR3, is KAGVTQTPRYLIKTRGQQVTLSCSPISGHRSVSWYQQTPGQGLQFLFEYFSETQRNKGNFPGRFSGRQFSNSRSEMNVSTLELGDSALYLCASSLNPTWELFFGEGSRLTVL.

The chain has TRBV20-1 and TRBJ2-5; 7 bases are shared with TRBD2. Unmatched junction bases numbered 15, after V lost 5 bases and J lost 3 bases. The CDR3 is 16 amino acids. Germline V gives CDR1 DFQATT, CDR2 SNEGSKA (reference sequence). CDR3 loop: CSAGEGELASEETQYF. The DNA for the CDR3 is TGCAGTGCTGGGGAGGGAGAACTAGCCTCAGAAGAGACCCAGTACTTC.

The rearrangement links TRBV28 to TRBJ2-5; 11 positions match TRBD1. V lost 6 bases, J lost 1 base, and 7 bases stayed unmatched. Germline-derived CDR1 and CDR2 are MDHEN and SYDVKM. The CDR3 loop spans 16 amino acids. The CDR3 loop reads CASSLGTGGIQETQYF. The CDR3 nucleotides are TGTGCCAGCAGCCTGGGGACAGGGGGAATCCAAGAGACCCAGTACTTC.

The V call is TRBV9, the J call TRBJ2-6; no clear D gene. The CDR3 totals 9 residues. Between the trimmed V and J ends, which lost 4 bases and 17 bases, there was a span of 7 bases. Germline V gives CDR1 SGDLS, CDR2 YYNGEE. The CDR3 spells CASSYRLTF. The CDR3 coding sequence is TGTGCCAGCAGCTACCGATTGACTTTC.

The rearrangement uses TRBV2 and TRBJ2-1, with 8 bases fitting TRBD1. Trimming at V came to 4 bases and at J to 2 bases, leaving 4 bases not matched to a gene. CDR1 is SNHLY and CDR2 is FYNNEI in the germline V gene. This CDR3 region has 15 residues. The CDR3 DNA is TGTGCCAGCAGTGCCCGGGACAGGACCTACAATGAGCAGTTCTTC. Its translation is CASSARDRTYNEQFF.

This rearrangement joins TRBV27 to TRBJ2-7; tentative D call: TRBD2 (6 bases). Looked up from germline, CDR1 is MNHEY and CDR2 is SMNVEV (reference sequence). This CDR3 comprises 13 residues. Trimming removed 3 bases at V and 2 bases at J, with 8 bases between. As DNA, the CDR3 is TGTGCCAGCAGTTTGGGGGGACCCTACGAGCAGTACTTC. Amino acids: CASSLGGPYEQYF.

This chain uses TRBV12-3 or TRBV12-4 with TRBJ2-1, with D perhaps matching TRBD1 (5 bases). V dropped 3 bases and J dropped 4 bases, with 13 bases sitting between them. The CDR3 totals 15 residues. The DNA of the CDR3 is TGTGCCAGCAGTTTGCCGAGACAGTCATACAATGAGCAGTTCTTC. This translates into CASSLPRQSYNEQFF.

This clonotype was counted a single time. This chain links TRBV27 with TRBJ2-4; possibly TRBD2 for D (5 bases). Germline CDR1 and CDR2: MNHEY and SMNVEV (reference sequence). V was pared by 6 bases and J by 1 base, with 13 bases between. This CDR3 has 15 residues. CDR3: CASRDSPAAKNIQYF. Written as DNA, the CDR3 is TGTGCCAGCAGGGACTCCCCCGCGGCCAAAAACATTCAGTACTTC.

The chain carries TRBV3-1 and TRBJ2-7; TRBD1 matches 8 bases. Germline-derived CDR1 and CDR2 are LGHDT and YNNKEL (reference sequence). Trimming at V came to 4 bases and at J to 4 bases, leaving 6 bases not matched to a gene. The CDR3 contains 14 residues. The CDR3 here is CASSLGQGGYEQYF. CDR3 DNA sequence: TGTGCCAGCAGCCTTGGACAGGGTGGGTACGAGCAGTACTTC.

The V call is TRBV7-2, the J call TRBJ2-7; D not certain. Germline-derived CDR1 and CDR2 are SGHTA and FQGNSA. This CDR3 region has 12 residues. Trimming cost V 5 bases and J 7 bases, with 12 bases left between them. The CDR3 here is CASSPTLGEQYF. The CDR3 coding sequence is TGTGCCAGCAGCCCGACCTTGGGGGAGCAGTACTTC.

The rearrangement joins TRBV6-5 to TRBJ1-4; D not resolved. CDR3 length: 14 amino acids. Looked up from germline, CDR1 is MNHEY and CDR2 is SVGAGI. The V end was cut by 2 bases, the J end by 5 bases, with 9 bases between. In DNA form, the CDR3 reads TGTGCCAGCAGTTACCGGTCCCCGAATGAAAAACTGTTTTTT. Translation gives CASSYRSPNEKLFF.

This rearrangement joins TRBV9 to TRBJ1-5; unclear D gene. The CDR3 has 14 residues. CDR1 and CDR2 (germline): SGDLS, YYNGEE. V shed 0 bases and J shed 7 bases, with 11 bases lying between them. This CDR3 is CASSVGSGVQPQHF. In DNA form, the CDR3 reads TGTGCCAGCAGCGTAGGGTCAGGAGTCCAGCCCCAGCATTTT.

CDR3 protein: CASSHGTRFETQYF. As DNA, the CDR3 is TGTGCCAGCAGCCACGGGACTAGGTTTGAGACCCAGTACTTC. The V call is TRBV3-1, the J call TRBJ2-5, with 8 bases that match TRBD2. Germline CDR1 LGHDT, CDR2 YNNKEL (reference sequence). V was pared by 3 bases and J by 5 bases, with 5 bases of the junction left unmatched. The CDR3 runs 14 residues.

The chain uses TRBV29-1 and TRBJ1-1; TRBD1 matches 7 bases. The V segment lost 4 bases and the J segment 1 base; nucleotides outside the gene matches: 21. The germline V gene encodes CDR1 SQVTM and CDR2 ANQGSEA. The CDR3 is made up of 19 amino acids. CDR3 region: CSVVGEPSFTGTANTEAFF. As DNA, the CDR3 is TGCAGCGTTGTGGGGGAACCATCTTTCACCGGGACAGCGAACACTGAAGCTTTCTTT. Together with reference TRBV29-1 and TRBJ1-1, the CDR3 gives the full variable domain: SAVISQKPSRDICQRGTSLTIQCQVDSQVTMMFWYRQQPGQSLTLIATANQGSEATYESGFVIDKFPISRPNLTFSTLTVSNMSPEDSSIYLCSVVGEPSFTGTANTEAFFGQGTRLTVV.